This TCR beta chain emerged from a study of blood T cell repertoires in COVID-19. The CDR3 loop spans 14 amino acids. In germline, CDR1 is MNHEY, CDR2 SMNVEV (reference sequence). The V gene lost 2 bases and the J gene lost 10 bases, with 15 bases spanning the gap. The data were produced by immunoSEQ multiplex PCR, yet TCRdb's version contains in-frame clones alone and is incomplete. The table lists a few hundred thousand clones, more than 75% of them singletons. Researchers sorted participants into cohorts using their self-reported clinical history. The recovered donors of Cohort 3 showed two negative PCRs, clearance, or symptom resolution.

The TCR comes from a man aged 25 to 40 who had recovered from COVID-19. V and J are TRBV27 and TRBJ2-1; TRBD2 might be the D (7 bases). The material sequenced was PBMCs or T cells enriched from blood (not recorded which). Written as DNA, the CDR3 is TGTGCCAGCAGTTTAGGGGGGGCAGTCGGAGAGCAGTTCTTC. Translated: CASSLGGAVGEQFF.